This TCR beta chain was recorded in a study of blood T cell repertoires in COVID-19. This clone was seen a few times. Here immunoSEQ multiplex PCR was the method, and the copy in TCRdb shows in-frame clones only, minus some. The sample holds about 250,000 clones, 70% to 80% seen once. The length of the CDR3 is 15 residues. Germline V CDR1 and CDR2: LNHDA, SQIVND (reference sequence). Germline trimming cut 3 bases from V and 4 bases from J; bases unmatched to any gene: 5. Sequenced material: peripheral blood. The chain has TRBV19 and TRBJ2-7; 11 bases agree with TRBD1. This TCR came from an elderly woman with acute or convalescent COVID-19. CDR3 sequence: CASSMAGQGVYEQYF. The CDR3 nucleotides read TGTGCCAGTAGTATGGCGGGACAGGGGGTTTACGAGCAGTACTTC.